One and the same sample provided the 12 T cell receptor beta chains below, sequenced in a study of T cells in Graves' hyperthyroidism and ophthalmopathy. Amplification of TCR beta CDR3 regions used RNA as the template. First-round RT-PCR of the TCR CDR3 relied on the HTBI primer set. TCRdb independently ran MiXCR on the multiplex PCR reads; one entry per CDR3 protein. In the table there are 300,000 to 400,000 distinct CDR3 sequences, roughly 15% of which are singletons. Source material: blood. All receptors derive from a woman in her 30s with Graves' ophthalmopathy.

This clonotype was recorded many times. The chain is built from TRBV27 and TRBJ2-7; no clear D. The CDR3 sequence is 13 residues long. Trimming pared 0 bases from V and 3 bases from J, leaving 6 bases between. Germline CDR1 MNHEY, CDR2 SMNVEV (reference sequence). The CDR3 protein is CASSLSRDYEQYF. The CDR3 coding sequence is TGTGCCAGCAGTTTATCGCGAGACTACGAGCAGTACTTC.

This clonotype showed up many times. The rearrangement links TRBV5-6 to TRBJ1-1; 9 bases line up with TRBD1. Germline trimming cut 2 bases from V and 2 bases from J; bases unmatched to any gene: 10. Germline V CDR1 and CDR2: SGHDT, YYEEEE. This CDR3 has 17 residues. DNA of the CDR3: TGTGCCAGCAGCTTCGGGGTAACAGGGGGCCCAAACACTGAAGCTTTCTTT. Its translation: CASSFGVTGGPNTEAFF.

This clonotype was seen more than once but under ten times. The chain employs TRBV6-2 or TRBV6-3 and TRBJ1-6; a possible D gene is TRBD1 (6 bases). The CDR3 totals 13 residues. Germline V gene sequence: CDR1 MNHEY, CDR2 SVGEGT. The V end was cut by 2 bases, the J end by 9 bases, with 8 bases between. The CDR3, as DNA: TGTGCCAGCAGTTACGGACAGACTTCACCCCTCCACTTT. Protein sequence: CASSYGQTSPLHF.

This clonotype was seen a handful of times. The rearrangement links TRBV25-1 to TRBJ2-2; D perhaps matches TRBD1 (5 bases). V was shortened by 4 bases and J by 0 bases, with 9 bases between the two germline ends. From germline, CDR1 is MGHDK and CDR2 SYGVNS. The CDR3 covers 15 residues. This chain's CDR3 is CASSGSTANTGELFF. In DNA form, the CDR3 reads TGTGCCAGCAGTGGGTCGACAGCGAACACCGGGGAGCTGTTTTTT.

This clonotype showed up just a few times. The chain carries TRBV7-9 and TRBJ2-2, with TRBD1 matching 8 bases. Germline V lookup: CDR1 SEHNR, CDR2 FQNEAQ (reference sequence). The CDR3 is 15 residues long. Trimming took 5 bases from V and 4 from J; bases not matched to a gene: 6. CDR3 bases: TGTGCCAGCAGCCGACAGGGGCGAGGCACCGGGGAGCTGTTTTTT. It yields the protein CASSRQGRGTGELFF. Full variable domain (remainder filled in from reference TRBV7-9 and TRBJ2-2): DTGVSQNPRHKITKRGQNVTFRCDPISEHNRLYWYRQTLGQGPEFLTYFQNEAQLEKSRLLSDRFSAERPKGSFSTLEIQRTEQGDSAMYLCASSRQGRGTGELFFGEGSRLTVL.

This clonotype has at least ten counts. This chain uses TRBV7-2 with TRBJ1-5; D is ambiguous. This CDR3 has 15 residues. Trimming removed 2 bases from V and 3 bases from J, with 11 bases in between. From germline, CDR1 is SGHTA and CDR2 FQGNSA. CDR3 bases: TGTGCCAGCAGCTTACGGTGGGGATTCAATCAGCCCCAGCATTTT. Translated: CASSLRWGFNQPQHF.

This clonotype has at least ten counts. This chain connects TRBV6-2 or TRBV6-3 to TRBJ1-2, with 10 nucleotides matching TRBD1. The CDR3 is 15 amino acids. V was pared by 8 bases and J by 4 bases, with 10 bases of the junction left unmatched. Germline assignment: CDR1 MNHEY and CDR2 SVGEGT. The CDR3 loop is CASGRQGASSYGYTF. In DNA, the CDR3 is TGTGCCAGCGGAAGACAGGGGGCCTCCTCCTATGGCTACACCTTC.

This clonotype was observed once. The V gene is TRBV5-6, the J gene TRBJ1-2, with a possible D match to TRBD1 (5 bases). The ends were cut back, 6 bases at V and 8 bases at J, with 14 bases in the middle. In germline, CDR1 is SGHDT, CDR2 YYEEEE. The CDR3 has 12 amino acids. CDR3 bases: TGTGCCAGCATATCCAGGGCGAGGGGCTACACCTTC. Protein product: CASISRARGYTF.

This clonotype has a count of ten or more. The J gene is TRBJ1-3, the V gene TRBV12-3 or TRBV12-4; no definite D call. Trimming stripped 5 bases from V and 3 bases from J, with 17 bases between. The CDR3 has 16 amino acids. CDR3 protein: CASSPLRPGSGNTIYF. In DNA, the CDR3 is TGTGCCAGCAGTCCCCTTCGCCCGGGGAGTGGAAACACCATATATTTT.

In DNA, the CDR3 is TGTGCCAGTACGAGACGGGCTAATGAAAAACTGTTTTTT. Its translation is CASTRRANEKLFF. This chain uses TRBV19 with TRBJ1-4; D uncertain. CDR1 is LNHDA, CDR2 SQIVND, per germline (reference sequence). Trimming stripped 7 bases from V and 3 bases from J, with 9 bases between. The CDR3 is made up of 13 amino acids.

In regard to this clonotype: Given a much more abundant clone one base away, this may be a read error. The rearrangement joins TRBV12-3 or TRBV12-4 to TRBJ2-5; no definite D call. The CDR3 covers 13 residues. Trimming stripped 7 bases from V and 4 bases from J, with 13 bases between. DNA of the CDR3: TGTGCCAGCAATTTGGGAATAGGAGAGACCCAGTACTTC. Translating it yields CASNLGIGETQYF.

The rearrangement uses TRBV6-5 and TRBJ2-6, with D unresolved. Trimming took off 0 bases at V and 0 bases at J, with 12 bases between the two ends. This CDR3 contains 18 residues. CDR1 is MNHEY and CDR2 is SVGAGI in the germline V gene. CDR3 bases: TGTGCCAGCAGTTACTCGGCCAATCCCCACTCTGGGGCCAACGTCCTGACTTTC. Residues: CASSYSANPHSGANVLTF.